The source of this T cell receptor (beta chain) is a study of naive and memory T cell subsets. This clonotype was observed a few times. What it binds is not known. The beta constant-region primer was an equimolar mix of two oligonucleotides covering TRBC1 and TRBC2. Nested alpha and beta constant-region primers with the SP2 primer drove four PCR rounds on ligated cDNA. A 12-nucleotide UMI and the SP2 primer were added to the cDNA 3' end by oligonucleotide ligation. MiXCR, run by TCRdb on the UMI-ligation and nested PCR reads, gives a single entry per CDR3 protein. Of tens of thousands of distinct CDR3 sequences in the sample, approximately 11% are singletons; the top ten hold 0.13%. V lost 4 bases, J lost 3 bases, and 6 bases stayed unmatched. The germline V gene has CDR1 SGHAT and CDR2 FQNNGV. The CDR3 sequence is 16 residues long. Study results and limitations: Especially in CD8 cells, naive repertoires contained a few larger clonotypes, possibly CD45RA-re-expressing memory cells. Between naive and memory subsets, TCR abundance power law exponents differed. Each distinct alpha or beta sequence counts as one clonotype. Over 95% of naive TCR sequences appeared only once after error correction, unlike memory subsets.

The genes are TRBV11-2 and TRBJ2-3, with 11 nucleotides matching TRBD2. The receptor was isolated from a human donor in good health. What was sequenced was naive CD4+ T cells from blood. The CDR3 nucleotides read TGTGCCAGCAGCTCTCAACTAGCGGGAGTTACAGATACGCAGTATTTT. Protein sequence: CASSSQLAGVTDTQYF.